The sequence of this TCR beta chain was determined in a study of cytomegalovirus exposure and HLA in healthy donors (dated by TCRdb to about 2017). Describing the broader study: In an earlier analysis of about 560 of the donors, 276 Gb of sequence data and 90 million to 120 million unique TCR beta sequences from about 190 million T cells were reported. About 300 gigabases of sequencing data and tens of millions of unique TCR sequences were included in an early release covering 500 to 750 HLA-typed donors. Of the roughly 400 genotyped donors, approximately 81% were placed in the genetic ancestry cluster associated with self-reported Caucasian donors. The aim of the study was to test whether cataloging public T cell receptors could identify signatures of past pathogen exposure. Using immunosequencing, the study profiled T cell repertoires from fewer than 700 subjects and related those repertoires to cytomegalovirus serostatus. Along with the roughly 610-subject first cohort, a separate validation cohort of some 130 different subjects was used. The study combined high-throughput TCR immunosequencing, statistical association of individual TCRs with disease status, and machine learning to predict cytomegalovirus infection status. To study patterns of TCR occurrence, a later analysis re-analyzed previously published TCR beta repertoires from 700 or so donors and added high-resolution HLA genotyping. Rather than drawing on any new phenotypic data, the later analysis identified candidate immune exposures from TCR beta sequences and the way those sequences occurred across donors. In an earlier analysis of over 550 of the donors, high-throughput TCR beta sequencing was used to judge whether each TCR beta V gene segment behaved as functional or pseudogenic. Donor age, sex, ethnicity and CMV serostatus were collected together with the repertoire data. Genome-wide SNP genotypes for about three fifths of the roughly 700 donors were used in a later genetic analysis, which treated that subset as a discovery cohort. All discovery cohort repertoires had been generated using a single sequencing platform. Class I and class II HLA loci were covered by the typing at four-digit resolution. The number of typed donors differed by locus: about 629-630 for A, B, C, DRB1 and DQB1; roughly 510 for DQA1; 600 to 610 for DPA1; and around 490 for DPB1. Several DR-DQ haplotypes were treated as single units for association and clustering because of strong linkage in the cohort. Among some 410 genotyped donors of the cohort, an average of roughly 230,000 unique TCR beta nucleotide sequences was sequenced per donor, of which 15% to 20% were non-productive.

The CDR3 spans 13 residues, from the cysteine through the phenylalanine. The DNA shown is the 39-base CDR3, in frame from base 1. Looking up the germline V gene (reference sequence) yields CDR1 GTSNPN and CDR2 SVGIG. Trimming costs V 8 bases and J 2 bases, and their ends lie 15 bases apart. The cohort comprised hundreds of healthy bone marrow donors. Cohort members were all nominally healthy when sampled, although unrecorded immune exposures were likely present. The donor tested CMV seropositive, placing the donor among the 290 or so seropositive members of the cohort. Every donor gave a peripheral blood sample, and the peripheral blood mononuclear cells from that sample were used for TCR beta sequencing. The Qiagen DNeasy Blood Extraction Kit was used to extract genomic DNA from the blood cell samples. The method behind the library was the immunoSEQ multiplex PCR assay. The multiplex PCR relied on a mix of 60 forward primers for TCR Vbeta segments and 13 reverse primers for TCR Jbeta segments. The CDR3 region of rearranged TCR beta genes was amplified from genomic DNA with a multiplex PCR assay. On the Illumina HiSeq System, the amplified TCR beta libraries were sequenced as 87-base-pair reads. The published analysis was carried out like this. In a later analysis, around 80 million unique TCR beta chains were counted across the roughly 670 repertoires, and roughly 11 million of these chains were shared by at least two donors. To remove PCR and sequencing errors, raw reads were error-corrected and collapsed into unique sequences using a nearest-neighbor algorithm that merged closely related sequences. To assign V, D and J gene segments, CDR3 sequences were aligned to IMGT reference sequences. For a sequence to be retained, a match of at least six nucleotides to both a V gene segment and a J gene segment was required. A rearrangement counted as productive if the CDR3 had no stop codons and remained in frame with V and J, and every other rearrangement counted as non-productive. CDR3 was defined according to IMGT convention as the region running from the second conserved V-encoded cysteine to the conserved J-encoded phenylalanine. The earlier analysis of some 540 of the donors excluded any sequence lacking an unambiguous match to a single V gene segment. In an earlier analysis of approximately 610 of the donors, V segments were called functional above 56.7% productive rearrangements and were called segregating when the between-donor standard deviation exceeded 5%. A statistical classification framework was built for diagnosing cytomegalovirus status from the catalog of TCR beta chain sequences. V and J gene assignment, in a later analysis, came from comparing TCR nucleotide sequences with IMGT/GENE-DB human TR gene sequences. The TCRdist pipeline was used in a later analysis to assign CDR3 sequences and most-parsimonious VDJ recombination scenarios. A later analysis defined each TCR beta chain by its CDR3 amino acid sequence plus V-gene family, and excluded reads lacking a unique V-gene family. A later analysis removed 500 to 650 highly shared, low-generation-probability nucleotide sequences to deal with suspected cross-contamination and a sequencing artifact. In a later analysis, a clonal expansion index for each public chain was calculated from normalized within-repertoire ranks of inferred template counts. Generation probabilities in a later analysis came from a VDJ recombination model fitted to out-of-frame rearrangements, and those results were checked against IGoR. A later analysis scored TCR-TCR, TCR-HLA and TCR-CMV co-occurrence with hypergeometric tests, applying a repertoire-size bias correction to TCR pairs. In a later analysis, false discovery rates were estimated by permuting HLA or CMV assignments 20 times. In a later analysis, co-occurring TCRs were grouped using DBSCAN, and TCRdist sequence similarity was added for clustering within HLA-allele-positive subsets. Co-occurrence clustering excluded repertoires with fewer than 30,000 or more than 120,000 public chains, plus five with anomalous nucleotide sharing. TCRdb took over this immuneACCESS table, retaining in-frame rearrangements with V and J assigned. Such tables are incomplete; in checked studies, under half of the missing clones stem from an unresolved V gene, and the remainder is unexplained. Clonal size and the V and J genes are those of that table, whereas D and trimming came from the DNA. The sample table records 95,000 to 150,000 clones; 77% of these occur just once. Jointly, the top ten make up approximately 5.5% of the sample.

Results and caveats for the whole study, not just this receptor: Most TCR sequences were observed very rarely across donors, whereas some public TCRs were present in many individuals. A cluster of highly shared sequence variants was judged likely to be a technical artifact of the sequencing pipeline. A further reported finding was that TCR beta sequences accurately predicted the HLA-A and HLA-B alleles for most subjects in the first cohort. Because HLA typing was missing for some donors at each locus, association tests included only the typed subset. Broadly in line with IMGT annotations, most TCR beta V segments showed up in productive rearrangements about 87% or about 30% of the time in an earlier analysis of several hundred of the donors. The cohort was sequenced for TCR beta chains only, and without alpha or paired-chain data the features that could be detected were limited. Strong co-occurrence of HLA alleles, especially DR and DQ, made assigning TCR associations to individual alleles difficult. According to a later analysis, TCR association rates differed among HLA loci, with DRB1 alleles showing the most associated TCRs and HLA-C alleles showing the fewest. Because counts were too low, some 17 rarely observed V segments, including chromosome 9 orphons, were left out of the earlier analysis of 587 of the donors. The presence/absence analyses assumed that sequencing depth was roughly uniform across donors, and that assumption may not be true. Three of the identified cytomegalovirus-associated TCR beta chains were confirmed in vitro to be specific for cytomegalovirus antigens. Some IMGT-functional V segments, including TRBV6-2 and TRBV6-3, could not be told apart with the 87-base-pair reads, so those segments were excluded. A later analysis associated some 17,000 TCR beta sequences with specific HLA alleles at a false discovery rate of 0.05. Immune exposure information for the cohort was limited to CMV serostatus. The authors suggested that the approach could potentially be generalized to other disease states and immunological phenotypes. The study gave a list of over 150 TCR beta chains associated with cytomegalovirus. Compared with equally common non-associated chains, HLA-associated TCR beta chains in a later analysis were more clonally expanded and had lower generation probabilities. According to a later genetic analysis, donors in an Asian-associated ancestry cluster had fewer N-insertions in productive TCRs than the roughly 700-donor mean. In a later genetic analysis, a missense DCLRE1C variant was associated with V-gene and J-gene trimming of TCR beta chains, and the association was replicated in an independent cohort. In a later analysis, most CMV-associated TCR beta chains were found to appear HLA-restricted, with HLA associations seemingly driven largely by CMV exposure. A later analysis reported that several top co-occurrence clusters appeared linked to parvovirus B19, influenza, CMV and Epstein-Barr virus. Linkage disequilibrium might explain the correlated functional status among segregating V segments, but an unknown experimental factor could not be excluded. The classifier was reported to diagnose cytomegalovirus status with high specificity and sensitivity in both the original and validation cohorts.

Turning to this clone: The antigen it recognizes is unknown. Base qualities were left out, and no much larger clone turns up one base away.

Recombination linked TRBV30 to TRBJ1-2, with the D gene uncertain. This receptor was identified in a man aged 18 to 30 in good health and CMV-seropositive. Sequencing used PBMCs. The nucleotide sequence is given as TGTGCCCGGAAACGCGGGGAAAACTATGGCTACACCTTC. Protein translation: CARKRGENYGYTF.